Listed below are T cell receptor beta chains from one sample, sequenced in a study of blood T cell repertoires in COVID-19. Method: immunoSEQ multiplex PCR; TCRdb's copy keeps in-frame clones and lacks some. The top ten hold 2.1% of the sample, which has some 260,000 clones, about 88% seen once. The sequencing sample was made of peripheral blood. These TCRs come from a woman aged 35 to 49 who had recovered from COVID-19. The CDR3 runs from the conserved cysteine through the conserved F or W. A D gene is named only where the DNA matches it firmly. Some rows have no size entry. The others give once, few or many, or a class for an expanded clone.

size | J | D | V | CDR3 | DNA
. | TRBJ1-2 | TRBD1 | TRBV5-6 | CASSPIMTGGSNYGYTF | TGTGCCAGCAGCCCCATAATGACAGGGGGCTCTAACTATGGCTACACCTTC
. | TRBJ2-5 | TRBD2 | TRBV30 | CAWTSGRRETQYF | TGTGCCTGGACTAGCGGGAGGCGGGAGACCCAGTACTTC
once | TRBJ2-7 | TRBD2 | TRBV7-2 | CASSLEPGRREQYF | TGTGCCAGCAGCTTAGAACCCGGGAGGCGCGAGCAGTACTTC
. | TRBJ2-5 | TRBD2 | TRBV10-3 | CAISEGRVQETQYF | TGTGCCATCAGTGAGGGGAGGGTCCAAGAGACCCAGTACTTC
. | TRBJ2-5 | TRBD1 | TRBV7-2 | CASSIRGHQETQYF | TGTGCCAGCAGCATTAGGGGGCACCAAGAGACCCAGTACTTC
. | TRBJ2-3 | . | TRBV19 | CASSSPGLNTQYF | TGTGCCAGTAGTTCTCCGGGACTCAATACGCAGTATTTT
. | TRBJ2-7 | TRBD2 | TRBV11-3 | CASTPGLAGGAYEQYF | TGTGCCAGCACCCCGGGACTAGCGGGAGGAGCCTACGAGCAGTACTTC
. | TRBJ1-1 | . | TRBV6-5 | CASRAGSYTEAFF | TGTGCCAGCAGGGCAGGGTCCTACACTGAAGCTTTCTTT
. | TRBJ2-6 | . | TRBV27 | CASSLFQGGTGANVLTF | TGTGCCAGCAGTTTATTCCAGGGTGGGACTGGGGCCAACGTCCTGACTTTC
. | TRBJ1-2 | TRBD1 | TRBV19 | CASSTGTGNGYTF | TGTGCCAGTAGTACCGGGACAGGGAATGGCTACACCTTC
few | TRBJ1-2 | TRBD1 | TRBV7-9 | CASSYSTGGYGYTF | TGTGCCAGCAGTTACTCAACAGGGGGCTATGGCTACACCTTC
once | TRBJ2-7 | TRBD1 | TRBV19 | CASSNGTGGIYEQYF | TGTGCCAGTAGTAACGGGACAGGGGGAATCTACGAGCAGTACTTC
. | TRBJ1-3 | TRBD1 | TRBV6-6 | CASSGTGWDSGNTIYF | TGTGCCAGCAGTGGGACCGGATGGGACAGTGGAAACACCATATATTTT
. | TRBJ1-3 | . | TRBV12-5 | CASGLLPRGLGNTIYF | TGTGCTAGTGGTTTGTTACCCAGGGGATTAGGAAACACCATATATTTT
. | TRBJ1-6 | TRBD1 | TRBV7-8 | CASSFRDSNSPLHF | TGTGCCAGCAGCTTCCGGGACAGCAATTCACCCCTCCACTTT
. | TRBJ1-2 | . | TRBV2 | CASSEELRNYGYTF | TGTGCCAGCAGTGAGGAGCTTAGAAACTATGGCTACACCTTC
. | TRBJ2-7 | . | TRBV7-8 | CASSDRNSYEQYF | TGTGCCAGCAGCGACAGAAACTCCTACGAGCAGTACTTC
once | TRBJ2-2 | . | TRBV2 | CASSVQSNTGELFF | TGTGCCAGCAGTGTCCAATCGAACACCGGGGAGCTGTTTTTT
. | TRBJ2-1 | TRBD2 | TRBV11-3 | CASSARTSWGEQFF | TGTGCCAGCAGCGCCCGGACTAGTTGGGGTGAGCAGTTCTTC
few | TRBJ2-1 | . | TRBV24-1 | CATSDFRREFSNEQFF | TGTGCCACCAGTGATTTTAGGAGGGAGTTTTCCAATGAGCAGTTCTTC
. | TRBJ2-1 | . | TRBV25-1 | CASSESGRVNEQFF | TGTGCCAGCAGTGAATCGGGCAGGGTCAATGAGCAGTTCTTC
. | TRBJ2-3 | . | TRBV3-1/TRBV3-2 | CASTMSGSTDTQYF | TGTGCCAGCACCATGTCAGGGTCCACAGATACGCAGTATTTT
. | TRBJ1-5 | . | TRBV4-2 | CASSQDEAPQGPQHF | TGTGCCAGCAGCCAAGATGAGGCCCCTCAGGGGCCCCAGCATTTT
. | TRBJ1-2 | TRBD1 | TRBV28 | CASRAPLGTGDNYGYTF | TGTGCCAGCAGGGCCCCGCTCGGGACAGGGGATAACTATGGCTACACCTTC
. | TRBJ1-3 | . | TRBV7-8 | CASSFYYQSAGNTIYF | TGTGCCAGCAGCTTTTATTATCAATCGGCTGGAAACACCATATATTTT